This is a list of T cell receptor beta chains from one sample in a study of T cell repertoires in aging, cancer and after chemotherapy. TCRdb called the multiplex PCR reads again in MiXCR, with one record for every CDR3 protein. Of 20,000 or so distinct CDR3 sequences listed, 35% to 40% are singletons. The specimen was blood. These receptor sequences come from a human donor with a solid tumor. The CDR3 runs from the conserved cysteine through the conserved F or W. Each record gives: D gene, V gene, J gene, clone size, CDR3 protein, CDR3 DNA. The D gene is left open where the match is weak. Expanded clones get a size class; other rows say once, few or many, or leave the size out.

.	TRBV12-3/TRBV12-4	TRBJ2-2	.	CASSLGRVTGELFF	TGTGCCAGCAGTTTAGGCAGAGTCACCGGGGAGCTGTTTTTT
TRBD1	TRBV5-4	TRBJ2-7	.	CASSPGQGATFYEQYF	TGTGCCAGCAGCCCCGGACAGGGGGCGACATTCTACGAGCAGTACTTC
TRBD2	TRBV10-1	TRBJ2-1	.	CASTPGLAGSSEQFF	TGCGCCAGCACCCCGGGGCTAGCGGGGTCTTCTGAGCAGTTCTTC
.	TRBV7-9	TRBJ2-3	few	CASSPTGPQKGSTDTQYF	TGTGCCAGCAGCCCAACGGGGCCGCAAAAGGGGAGCACAGATACGCAGTATTTT
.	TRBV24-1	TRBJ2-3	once	CATSDPSSAVDFSTDTQYF	TGTGCCACCAGTGATCCCTCCTCCGCCGTGGACTTTAGCACAGATACGCAGTATTTT
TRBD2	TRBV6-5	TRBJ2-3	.	CANEGLAGDADTQYF	TGTGCGAACGAAGGGCTAGCGGGAGATGCAGATACGCAGTATTTT
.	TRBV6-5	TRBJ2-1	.	CASENRDYPNEQFF	TGTGCCAGCGAAAACAGGGACTACCCGAATGAGCAGTTCTTC
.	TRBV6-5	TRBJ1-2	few	CASSYTGQQRGYGYTF	TGTGCCAGCAGTTATACGGGTCAACAAAGGGGCTATGGCTACACCTTC
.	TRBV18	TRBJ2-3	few	CASSPWAASTDTQYF	TGTGCCAGCTCACCGTGGGCCGCTAGCACAGATACGCAGTATTTT
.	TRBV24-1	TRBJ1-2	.	CATSDFPSGNGYTF	TGTGCCACCAGTGATTTCCCGTCGGGGAATGGCTACACCTTC
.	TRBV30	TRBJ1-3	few	CAWSIAGAGNTIYF	TGTGCCTGGAGTATTGCAGGGGCCGGTAACACCATATATTTT
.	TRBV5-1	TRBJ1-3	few	CASSLGRSGNTIYF	TGCGCCAGCAGCTTGGGCAGATCTGGAAACACCATATATTTT
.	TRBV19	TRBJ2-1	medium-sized	CATRGVSYNEQFF	TGTGCCACGAGGGGTGTTTCCTACAATGAGCAGTTCTTC
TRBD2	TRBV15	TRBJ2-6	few	CATSAGGGAQGANVLTF	TGTGCCACCAGCGCGGGGGGGGGGGCGCAAGGGGCCAACGTCCTGACTTTC
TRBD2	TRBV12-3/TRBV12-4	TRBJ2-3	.	CASSPYLAGTSLSSTDTQYF	TGTGCCAGCAGTCCCTACTTGGCGGGGACTAGCTTATCTAGCACAGATACGCAGTATTTT
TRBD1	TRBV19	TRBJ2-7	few	CASSHTGGNHEQYF	TGTGCCAGTAGTCATACAGGGGGCAACCACGAGCAGTACTTC
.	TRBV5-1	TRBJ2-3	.	CASSFRQGTDTQYF	TGCGCCAGCAGCTTCCGGCAAGGTACGGATACGCAGTATTTT
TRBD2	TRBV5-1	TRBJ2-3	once	CASSSGTSRTDTQYF	TGCGCCAGCAGCTCCGGGACTAGTCGCACAGATACGCAGTATTTT
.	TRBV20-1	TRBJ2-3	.	CSARDRSTSTDTQYF	TGCAGTGCTAGAGATCGCTCAACTAGCACAGATACGCAGTATTTT
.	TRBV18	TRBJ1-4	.	CASSPQEAATNEKLFF	TGTGCCAGCTCACCACAAGAAGCAGCAACTAATGAAAAACTGTTTTTT
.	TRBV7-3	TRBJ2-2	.	CASSREGRTDGELFF	TGTGCCAGCAGCCGAGAGGGGCGGACGGACGGGGAGCTGTTTTTT
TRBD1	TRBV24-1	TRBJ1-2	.	CATSDRTGWGLNYGYTF	TGTGCCACCAGTGATAGGACAGGCTGGGGTCTTAACTATGGCTACACCTTC
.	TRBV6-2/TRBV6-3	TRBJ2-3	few	CASRHRDSTDTQYF	TGTGCCAGCAGGCACCGGGACAGCACAGATACGCAGTATTTT